The rows below give T cell receptor beta chains drawn from one sample of a study of identical twins. TCRdb re-called the 5' RACE reads through MiXCR, storing one row per CDR3 protein. This sample carries around 1.7 million distinct CDR3 sequences, less than 35% of them seen once, and the ten largest clones take 0.27%. The specimen sequenced was cord blood. These receptors were taken from a newborn girl in good health. Both conserved end residues are part of each CDR3. A D gene is named only where the DNA matches it firmly. The size field is filled for only some rows; it gives once, few, many or a size class.

>.|TRBV7-2|TRBJ2-7|.
TGTGCCAGCAGCTTAATTGGTCTAGCGGGGACAGGGGAGCAGTACTTC
CASSLIGLAGTGEQYF
>TRBD1|TRBV5-1|TRBJ2-7|many
TGCGCCAGCAGCTTGGGAAGACAGGGCTACGAGCAGTACTTC
CASSLGRQGYEQYF
>.|TRBV6-6|TRBJ1-5|.
TGTGCCAGCAAGTCGACGGATAGCAATCAGCCCCAGCATTTT
CASKSTDSNQPQHF
>.|TRBV5-1|TRBJ1-1|few
TGCGCCAGCAGCCCCTCCCAGGGTTTAAGGAACACTGAAGCTTTCTTT
CASSPSQGLRNTEAFF
>.|TRBV14|TRBJ1-2|many
TGTGCCAGCAGCCGCACACAGGGACTCGCCTTCAACTATGGCTACACCTTC
CASSRTQGLAFNYGYTF
>TRBD1|TRBV20-1|TRBJ1-2|many
TGCAGTGTCCCGGGACAGGGGAACTATGGCTACACCTTC
CSVPGQGNYGYTF
>.|TRBV20-1|TRBJ1-4|few
TGCAGTGCTGCCTTCGGACATACTAATGAAAAACTGTTTTTT
CSAAFGHTNEKLFF
>.|TRBV18|TRBJ1-1|many
TGTGCCAGCTCACCACTGGGCAGGAACACTGAAGCTTTCTTT
CASSPLGRNTEAFF
>.|TRBV5-5|TRBJ2-3|.
TGTGCCAGCAGCTTGATCGCTAGTATGGGCACAGATACGCAGTATTTT
CASSLIASMGTDTQYF
>.|TRBV20-1|TRBJ2-2|few
TGCAGTGCTAGAGTTTGGGGGAACACCGGGGAGCTGTTTTTT
CSARVWGNTGELFF
>TRBD2|TRBV7-9|TRBJ2-1|.
TGTGCCAGCAGCTTAGGGCGGTCTAGCGGGGCGCAAGTTTACAATGAGCAGTTCTTC
CASSLGRSSGAQVYNEQFF
>TRBD1|TRBV20-1|TRBJ1-5|few
TGCAGTGCTCCGACAGGGGGCCCTCATCAGCCCCAGCATTTT
CSAPTGGPHQPQHF
>.|TRBV27|TRBJ2-3|few
TGTGCCAGCAGTTTACTCTACACAGATACGCAGTATTTT
CASSLLYTDTQYF
>.|TRBV28|TRBJ2-3|few
TGTGCCAGCAGTTTGCTCTCTCGCCTCACAGATACGCAGTATTTT
CASSLLSRLTDTQYF
>.|TRBV20-1|TRBJ1-2|.
TGCAGTGGCCCCGACCCACGAAAATATGGCTACACCTTC
CSGPDPRKYGYTF
>TRBD2|TRBV25-1|TRBJ2-5|.
TGTGCCAGCAGCCGCTTCACCCCACTAGCGGGGAAAGAAGAGACCCAGTACTTC
CASSRFTPLAGKEETQYF
>.|TRBV7-2|TRBJ1-1|.
TGTGCCAGCAGCTTAGCGCCACAGTTGAACACTGAAGCTTTCTTT
CASSLAPQLNTEAFF
>TRBD1|TRBV29-1|TRBJ2-2|.
TGCAGCGTGGGCGACAGGGAGAACACCGGGGAGCTGTTTTTT
CSVGDRENTGELFF
>.|TRBV9|TRBJ2-5|.
TGTGCCAGCAGCGTAGAGGTCCGGGAAGAGACCCAGTACTTC
CASSVEVREETQYF
>.|TRBV20-1|TRBJ2-5|.
TGCAGTGCTAGACTAGCCCTACAAGAGACCCAGTACTTC
CSARLALQETQYF
>TRBD2|TRBV5-1|TRBJ2-1|.
TGCGCCAGCAGCTGGGGACCAGCGGGAGCGTACAATGAGCAGTTCTTC
CASSWGPAGAYNEQFF
>.|TRBV4-1|TRBJ2-3|few
TGCGCCAGCAGCCCCCGGGGCCTAGATACGCAGTATTTT
CASSPRGLDTQYF
>.|TRBV20-1|TRBJ2-5|few
TGCAGTGTGAGGGACCAAGAGACCCAGTACTTC
CSVRDQETQYF
>TRBD1|TRBV27|TRBJ1-5|few
TGTGCCAGCAGTATATACAGGGGCAATCGGCCCCAGCATTTT
CASSIYRGNRPQHF
>.|TRBV20-1|TRBJ1-2|.
TGCAGTGCTATCGCAGATTACTATGGCTACACCTTC
CSAIADYYGYTF
>.|TRBV15|TRBJ1-2|few
TGTGCCACCAGCAAACAGGGAACCTATGGCTACACCTTC
CATSKQGTYGYTF
>.|TRBV2|TRBJ1-1|.
TGTGCCAGCAGTGAAGCGCTGGAACAGCCTCCCTCGGCTTTCTTT
CASSEALEQPPSAFF
>.|TRBV15|TRBJ1-2|.
TGTGCCACCAGCAGAGAGGACACTAACTATGGCTACACCTTC
CATSREDTNYGYTF
>.|TRBV28|TRBJ1-6|.
TGTGCCAGCAGTTCCCGGCCGGCGATAAATTCACCCCTCCACTTT
CASSSRPAINSPLHF